This is a list of T cell receptor beta chains from one sample in a study of metastatic and nonmetastatic thyroid tumors. TCRdb re-called clones via MiXCR from the PCR reads. Found here are about 4,300 clones, less than 45% of them singletons; the top ten hold under 30%. Sample: tumor tissue. The receptors here all came from a male donor with papillary thyroid cancer or a benign thyroid nodule (not recorded which). Some clones in this sample may be carry-over from other donors' samples. The CDR3 runs from the conserved cysteine through the conserved F or W. D genes are given only for firm matches. For some rows the clone size is stated as once, few or many, or as a class when expanded; others skip it.

DNA: TGTGCCAGCAGTTTACAGCTTGAAGCTTTCTTT; CDR3: CASSLQLEAFF; V: TRBV7-9; D: NA; size: NA; J: TRBJ1-1
DNA: TGTGCCAGCAGTTTTCTCCTTCCGGGGCACGGGAACGAGCAGTACTTC; CDR3: CASSFLLPGHGNEQYF; V: TRBV27; D: NA; size: NA; J: TRBJ2-7
DNA: TGTGCCAGCAGTTACAGCCAGGGAGTCTCCAATGAGCAGTTCTTC; CDR3: CASSYSQGVSNEQFF; V: TRBV6-2/TRBV6-3; D: NA; size: few; J: TRBJ2-1
DNA: TGTGCCAGCAGCGATCTCCGGACAGGGACCAATGAGCAGTTCTTC; CDR3: CASSDLRTGTNEQFF; V: TRBV11-2; D: TRBD1; size: NA; J: TRBJ2-1
DNA: TGTGCCAGCAGTCCCACAGGGGAGAACCATGGCTACACCTTC; CDR3: CASSPTGENHGYTF; V: TRBV6-2/TRBV6-3; D: TRBD1; size: NA; J: TRBJ1-2
DNA: TGTGCCAGCACATCAGGGTGGGCCGGGGAGCTGTTTTTT; CDR3: CASTSGWAGELFF; V: TRBV9; D: NA; size: NA; J: TRBJ2-2
DNA: TGTGCCATCAGTGAGCCGACTCTCGTAGAGACCCAGTACTTC; CDR3: CAISEPTLVETQYF; V: TRBV10-3; D: NA; size: few; J: TRBJ2-5
DNA: TGTGCCAGCAGTTTTCCTACACCCCGTTCGAGATACAATGAGCAGTTCTTC; CDR3: CASSFPTPRSRYNEQFF; V: TRBV28; D: NA; size: few; J: TRBJ2-1
DNA: TGTGCCAGCAGTGAACAGGACTCCTACGAGCAGTACTTC; CDR3: CASSEQDSYEQYF; V: TRBV6-1; D: NA; size: few; J: TRBJ2-7
DNA: TGTGCCAGCAGTTTCCGGACTAGCGGGAGCAAAAAGCAGTACTTC; CDR3: CASSFRTSGSKKQYF; V: TRBV28; D: TRBD2; size: many; J: TRBJ2-7
DNA: TGTGCCAGCAGGTTCGGGACAGGGTCTAACGAGCAGTACTTC; CDR3: CASRFGTGSNEQYF; V: TRBV6-1; D: TRBD1; size: NA; J: TRBJ2-7
DNA: TGCGCCAGCAGTGGGAGGTCTGGCTACACCTTC; CDR3: CASSGRSGYTF; V: TRBV5-1; D: NA; size: hyperexpanded; J: TRBJ1-2
DNA: TGTGCCAGCAGCCGAGACAGGGTAAATGACTACACCTTC; CDR3: CASSRDRVNDYTF; V: TRBV5-5; D: TRBD1; size: NA; J: TRBJ1-2
DNA: TGTGCCAGCAGTTCCCGGGACAGGGGCACCTACGAGCAGTACTTC; CDR3: CASSSRDRGTYEQYF; V: TRBV28; D: TRBD1; size: NA; J: TRBJ2-7
DNA: TGCGCCAGCAGCCAACAACGACAGACTGAAGCTTTCTTT; CDR3: CASSQQRQTEAFF; V: TRBV4-1; D: NA; size: NA; J: TRBJ1-1
DNA: TGCAGTGCTGACTATCCGGGACAGCACTCCTACGAGCAGTACTTC; CDR3: CSADYPGQHSYEQYF; V: TRBV20-1; D: TRBD1; size: NA; J: TRBJ2-7